A selection of T cell receptor beta chains follows, all from one sample in a study of T-cell memory formation after mild COVID-19. TCRdb redid the calling of the 5' RACE reads with MiXCR, one entry per CDR3 protein. The profile shows hundreds of thousands of distinct CDR3 sequences, about a fifth of them singletons. Sequencing was carried out using PBMCs or a T cell subset sorted from them (not recorded which). The source is an adult woman who had mild COVID-19 (a few samples of this study predate the infection). Cell type and time point are not known. Each CDR3 is given with its conserved first and last residue. Each record gives: V gene, clone size, D gene, J gene, CDR3 DNA, CDR3 protein. D genes are given only for firm matches. Size is omitted from some rows. Given values are once, few, many or a class for expanded clones.

V gene: TRBV9
clone size: NA
D gene: NA
J gene: TRBJ2-3
CDR3 DNA: TGTGCCAGCAGCGTGGATTCCTCTGGCACAGATACGCAGTATTTT
CDR3 protein: CASSVDSSGTDTQYF

V gene: TRBV11-2
clone size: many
D gene: TRBD2
J gene: TRBJ2-1
CDR3 DNA: TGTGCCAGCAGCTTTCAGATTGGTAGGACTAGCGGGAGGGACAATGAGCAGTTCTTC
CDR3 protein: CASSFQIGRTSGRDNEQFF

V gene: TRBV20-1
clone size: many
D gene: TRBD2
J gene: TRBJ2-3
CDR3 DNA: TGCAGTGCTAGGGGAACTAGCGGGAGTTGGTATACGCAGTATTTT
CDR3 protein: CSARGTSGSWYTQYF

V gene: TRBV3-1
clone size: medium-sized
D gene: TRBD1
J gene: TRBJ2-7
CDR3 DNA: TGTGCCAGCAGCCAACCGGGACAGGGGTCCTACGAGCAGTACTTC
CDR3 protein: CASSQPGQGSYEQYF

V gene: TRBV7-2
clone size: NA
D gene: TRBD2
J gene: TRBJ2-3
CDR3 DNA: TGTGCCAGCCGACTAGCGGTGGGCACAGATACGCAGTATTTT
CDR3 protein: CASRLAVGTDTQYF

V gene: TRBV7-2
clone size: NA
D gene: NA
J gene: TRBJ2-1
CDR3 DNA: TGTGCCAGCCGGACCAACCTATACAATGAGCAGTTCTTC
CDR3 protein: CASRTNLYNEQFF

V gene: TRBV4-2
clone size: NA
D gene: TRBD2
J gene: TRBJ2-3
CDR3 DNA: TGTGCCAGCAGCCAAGATCGAACTAGCGGGGGAGCAGATACGCAGTATTTT
CDR3 protein: CASSQDRTSGGADTQYF

V gene: TRBV9
clone size: NA
D gene: NA
J gene: TRBJ2-7
CDR3 DNA: TGTGCCAGCAGCGTAGGGGGGAACTACGAGCAGTACTTC
CDR3 protein: CASSVGGNYEQYF

V gene: TRBV7-6
clone size: NA
D gene: NA
J gene: TRBJ2-2
CDR3 DNA: TGTGCCAGCAGCATCGGTGGGACAAGGGAGCTGTTTTTT
CDR3 protein: CASSIGGTRELFF

V gene: TRBV7-9
clone size: many
D gene: TRBD2
J gene: TRBJ2-1
CDR3 DNA: TGTGCCAGCAGCTGGACTAGCGGGAGAAACTACAATGAGCAGTTCTTC
CDR3 protein: CASSWTSGRNYNEQFF

V gene: TRBV6-5
clone size: NA
D gene: NA
J gene: TRBJ2-1
CDR3 DNA: TGTGCCAGCAGTTACAAGGGGGGAAGCTACAATGAGCAGTTCTTC
CDR3 protein: CASSYKGGSYNEQFF

V gene: TRBV5-1
clone size: many
D gene: NA
J gene: TRBJ2-2
CDR3 DNA: TGCGCCAGCACCACAGGTCGGGAGCTGTTTTTT
CDR3 protein: CASTTGRELFF

V gene: TRBV7-9
clone size: NA
D gene: NA
J gene: TRBJ2-7
CDR3 DNA: TGTGCCAGCAGCCAAGACCCAGGGGACTACGAGCAGTACTTC
CDR3 protein: CASSQDPGDYEQYF

V gene: TRBV12-3/TRBV12-4
clone size: NA
D gene: NA
J gene: TRBJ2-3
CDR3 DNA: TGTGCCAGTACAGAAGGGGGAACAGATACGCAGTATTTT
CDR3 protein: CASTEGGTDTQYF

V gene: TRBV4-2
clone size: many
D gene: NA
J gene: TRBJ2-7
CDR3 DNA: TGTGCCAGCAGCCAAGATGTCATGTACGAGCAGTACTTC
CDR3 protein: CASSQDVMYEQYF

V gene: TRBV7-3
clone size: few
D gene: NA
J gene: TRBJ2-3
CDR3 DNA: TGTGCCAGCAGCTTTAGGGGAGGCACAGATACGCAGTATTTT
CDR3 protein: CASSFRGGTDTQYF

V gene: TRBV20-1
clone size: NA
D gene: NA
J gene: TRBJ2-7
CDR3 DNA: TGCAGTGCTCTCTGGTCAGGAAACTCCTACGAGCAGTACTTC
CDR3 protein: CSALWSGNSYEQYF

V gene: TRBV4-1
clone size: NA
D gene: NA
J gene: TRBJ1-5
CDR3 DNA: TGCGCCAGCAGCCAAGATCCAAGGTTGGATAATCAGCCCCAGCATTTT
CDR3 protein: CASSQDPRLDNQPQHF

V gene: TRBV7-3
clone size: many
D gene: TRBD2
J gene: TRBJ2-7
CDR3 DNA: TGTGCCAGCAGTCGCGGCGGGGGTTTTACCTACGAGCAGTACTTC
CDR3 protein: CASSRGGGFTYEQYF

V gene: TRBV12-3/TRBV12-4
clone size: few
D gene: TRBD2
J gene: TRBJ2-2
CDR3 DNA: TGTGCCAGCAGTTACCCCGACAGGGCGAAACTAGCGGGACGTGGCACCGGGGAGCTGTTTTTT
CDR3 protein: CASSYPDRAKLAGRGTGELFF

V gene: TRBV7-3
clone size: NA
D gene: TRBD2
J gene: TRBJ2-2
CDR3 DNA: TGTGCCAGCACCCGAGCGGGAGGGAACACCGGGGAGCTGTTTTTT
CDR3 protein: CASTRAGGNTGELFF

V gene: TRBV27
clone size: NA
D gene: TRBD1
J gene: TRBJ2-6
CDR3 DNA: TGTGCCAGCAGCCCCGGACAGGGGAGAGTTTCTGGGGCCAACGTCCTGACTTTC
CDR3 protein: CASSPGQGRVSGANVLTF

V gene: TRBV5-5
clone size: few
D gene: NA
J gene: TRBJ2-1
CDR3 DNA: TGTGCCAGCAGCTTCGGTCTCTTAAGGAGGTCCTACAATGAGCAGTTCTTC
CDR3 protein: CASSFGLLRRSYNEQFF

V gene: TRBV7-2
clone size: few
D gene: TRBD1
J gene: TRBJ2-2
CDR3 DNA: TGTGCCAGCAGCTTACTTATCTCTTCGGGTTCGGCAACAGGGGCCGGCGGGGAGCTGTTTTTT
CDR3 protein: CASSLLISSGSATGAGGELFF

V gene: TRBV10-3
clone size: few
D gene: TRBD1
J gene: TRBJ1-2
CDR3 DNA: TGTGCCATCAGGGGGGACAGGGCCCCTGGCTACACCTTC
CDR3 protein: CAIRGDRAPGYTF

V gene: TRBV6-5
clone size: NA
D gene: TRBD1
J gene: TRBJ1-4
CDR3 DNA: TGTGCCAGCAGTTACGGGACAGGGGAGGGTGAAAAACTGTTTTTT
CDR3 protein: CASSYGTGEGEKLFF

V gene: TRBV7-9
clone size: few
D gene: TRBD2
J gene: TRBJ2-1
CDR3 DNA: TGTGCCAGCAGCCTCATGGGACTAGCGGGTTACAATGAGCAGTTCTTC
CDR3 protein: CASSLMGLAGYNEQFF